A selection of T cell receptor beta chains follows, all from one sample in a study of preoperative IRX-2 immunotherapy in early breast cancer. The assay was immunoSEQ multiplex PCR, and TCRdb's table has in-frame clones only and misses some. Of more than 20,000 clones in the sample, about 77% are singletons; the top ten hold around 2.3%. The sample in question was lymph node tissue, obtained before IRX-2 immunotherapy. Source of these receptors: a human donor with breast cancer. Both conserved end residues are part of each CDR3. The D gene is left open where the match is weak. Size is stated for part of the rows, as once, few or many counts, or as a class when the clone is expanded.

>-|TRBD1|TRBV5-1|TRBJ1-2
TGCGCCAGCAGCTCAATAACAGGGGGCTTCGATGGCTACACCTTC
CASSSITGGFDGYTF
>-|TRBD1|TRBV6-8|TRBJ1-4
TGTGCCAGCGGAAGACAGGGGGCGGGAGAAAAACTGTTTTTT
CASGRQGAGEKLFF
>-|-|TRBV15|TRBJ1-1
TGTGCCACCAGCAGAGAGGGAGACAACACTGAAGCTTTCTTT
CATSREGDNTEAFF
>-|-|TRBV11-3|TRBJ1-1
TGTGCCAGCAGCTTCCTCCTGGGGGAGGGCCATAAGGCTTTCTTT
CASSFLLGEGHKAFF
>-|-|TRBV5-1|TRBJ2-3
TGCGCCAGCAGCTTGGTTCGGGGGAGAAACACAGATACGCAGTATTTT
CASSLVRGRNTDTQYF
>-|-|TRBV6-8|TRBJ2-6
TGTGCCAGCATAACCCTTCCTAACTACGCTGGGGCCAACGTCCTGACTTTC
CASITLPNYAGANVLTF
>-|-|TRBV7-6|TRBJ1-4
TGTGCCAGCAGCTTTTCCGGGGGGACTAATGAAAAACTGTTTTTT
CASSFSGGTNEKLFF
>-|-|TRBV6-8|TRBJ1-2
TGTGCCAGCAGTTCGCGGTCGGGCAGATATAACTATGGCTACACCTTC
CASSSRSGRYNYGYTF
>-|-|TRBV19|TRBJ2-6
TGTGCCAGTAGTCCCTCCCACGGGTCTGGGGCCAACGTCCTGACTTTC
CASSPSHGSGANVLTF
>-|TRBD1|TRBV15|TRBJ1-4
TGTGCCACCAGCCTCCGGACAGGGGTCGAAAAACTGTTTTTT
CATSLRTGVEKLFF
>-|-|TRBV19|TRBJ1-5
TGTGCCAGTAGATGGCTGGGGGGGATTAGCAATCAGCCCCAGCATTTT
CASRWLGGISNQPQHF
>-|-|TRBV10-2|TRBJ2-7
TGCGCCAGCAGGATGGGGGCTATTGGCAACCAGCAGTACTTC
CASRMGAIGNQQYF
>-|TRBD1|TRBV7-6|TRBJ1-4
TGTGCCAGCAGCTTGGGGACAGGGGGCATGCTCGCAACTAATGAAAAACTGTTTTTT
CASSLGTGGMLATNEKLFF
>-|TRBD2|TRBV25-1|TRBJ2-3
TGTGCCAGCAGTGAATTCAGCGGGGGGACCCCAGATACGCAGTATTTT
CASSEFSGGTPDTQYF
>-|TRBD1|TRBV23-1|TRBJ1-3
TGCGCCAGCAGCTCAGGGGGACTAAACACCATATATTTT
CASSSGGLNTIYF
>-|-|TRBV14|TRBJ1-5
TGTGCCAGCAGCCAGGGGTTCAATCAGCCCCAGCATTTT
CASSQGFNQPQHF
>few|TRBD1|TRBV10-3|TRBJ1-1
TGTGCCATCAGTGAGGGGGCAGGGGGCACTGAAGCTTTCTTT
CAISEGAGGTEAFF
>-|TRBD2|TRBV7-6|TRBJ2-1
TGTGCCAGCAGCTTAGTGGGGACTAGCGGGGGGGCTATGAATGAGCAGTTCTTC
CASSLVGTSGGAMNEQFF